The clone carrying this TCR beta chain was detected ten times or more. The TCR beta CDR3 regions underwent amplification from RNA transcripts. A first-round RT-PCR used HTBI primers, followed by a second-round multiplex PCR. One entry per CDR3 protein, called by TCRdb with MiXCR from the multiplex PCR reads. This table has roughly 420,000 distinct CDR3 sequences, under 25% appearing once. None of the included patients had other autoimmune diseases, uncontrolled infections, pregnancy or lactation, as these led to exclusion. The data were taken from a study of Graves' ophthalmopathy and Graves' hyperthyroidism. Germline-derived CDR1 and CDR2 are SGHTA and FQGNSA. The CDR3 loop spans 16 amino acids. V shed 6 bases, J shed 2 bases, and the junction held 7 bases outside the gene matches.

The sequencing input was peripheral blood. The TCR originated in a woman between 18 and 29 years old with stable Graves' hyperthyroidism. This chain joins TRBV7-2 and TRBJ2-5; 12 nucleotides line up with TRBD2. The CDR3: CASRSGLAGIQETQYF. CDR3 nucleotide sequence: TGTGCCAGCAGATCAGGACTAGCGGGAATTCAAGAGACCCAGTACTTC. Drawing the rest from reference TRBV7-2 and TRBJ2-5, the complete variable domain is GAGVSQSPSNKVTEKGKDVELRCDPISGHTALYWYRQSLGQGLEFLIYFQGNSAPDKSGLPSDRFSAERTGGSVSTLTIQRTQQEDSAVYLCASRSGLAGIQETQYFGPGTRLLVL.